The entry that follows covers one T cell receptor (beta chain) sequence. Its antigen remains unknown. Under the authors' procedure: A classifier of distant metastasis in papillary thyroid cancer was built from CDR3 differences (across clinicopathological groups). TCRdb reassembled clones from the PCR reads with MiXCR. Clone size and V and J calls follow TCRdb, not the original study. The sample contains more than 65,000 clones, approximately 15% of which appear only once. Patients underwent thyroid surgery, and none had received any treatment before it. This record comes from a study of metastatic and nonmetastatic thyroid tumors. Study-level background: Malignant and benign thyroid patients had repertoires compared in peripheral blood and tumor or nodule tissue.

Findings and caveats of the study: Significantly higher TCR beta diversity was reportedly seen in malignant thyroid tumors than benign nodules, in blood and tumor.

In germline, CDR1 is MNHEY, CDR2 SVGEGT. V shed 0 bases and J shed 3 bases, with 14 bases lying between them. The CDR3 runs to 16 residues. The source of this sequence is a male donor with papillary thyroid cancer or a benign thyroid nodule (not recorded which). Some clones in this sample may be carry-over from other donors' samples. The sequencing sample was made of blood. The chain combines TRBV6-2 or TRBV6-3 with TRBJ1-1, with a tentative D call TRBD1 (5 bases). The CDR3 reads CASSYSRQYWDTEAFF. In DNA form, the CDR3 reads TGTGCCAGCAGTTACTCGAGACAGTACTGGGACACTGAAGCTTTCTTT.